Shown below are 12 T cell receptor beta chains from a single sample sequenced in a study of cytomegalovirus exposure and HLA in healthy donors (dated 2017 in TCRdb). The library relied on the immunoSEQ multiplex PCR assay. For the multiplex PCR, a mixture combining 60 forward primers for TCR Vbeta segments and 13 reverse primers for TCR Jbeta segments was used. This immuneACCESS table, as held by TCRdb, lists in-frame sequences with V and J called but not all clones. Of the missing ones, under half trace to an unresolved V gene in checked studies; the others have no known cause. Within this sample are about 180,000 clones, with around 80% of them counted one time only. The ten largest clones add up to 1.4% to 1.5% of the sample. The sample comprised PBMCs. These TCRs come from a man younger than 35 in good health and CMV-seronegative.

The rearrangement links TRBV15 to TRBJ1-6; TRBD1 aligns across 7 bases. Trimming at V came to 4 bases and at J to 9 bases, leaving 9 bases not matched to a gene. Germline V gene sequence: CDR1 LNHNV, CDR2 YYDKDF (reference sequence). This CDR3 is 15 amino acids long. The CDR3 loop reads CATSTRQGLGSPLHF. The CDR3 DNA follows: TGTGCCACCAGCACTCGACAGGGACTTGGTTCACCCCTCCACTTT.

The V and J genes are TRBV10-3 and TRBJ2-7, with 7 bases lining up with TRBD1. Trimming removed 3 bases from V and 3 bases from J; junction bases left unmatched: 8. The germline CDR1 and CDR2 sequences are ENHRY and SYGVKD. This CDR3 region has 15 residues. The CDR3 sequence: CAISDAWDSNYEQYF. The CDR3 region has the DNA TGTGCCATCAGTGACGCCTGGGACAGTAACTACGAGCAGTACTTC.

The chain has TRBV5-1 and TRBJ1-1, with TRBD1 as a possible D gene (5 bases). Trimming removed 3 bases from V and 3 bases from J, with 15 bases in between. The germline V gene encodes CDR1 SGHRS and CDR2 YFSETQ. This CDR3 has 15 amino acids. In DNA, the CDR3 is TGCGCCAGCAGCTCTAACTCAGGGTTGGACACTGAAGCTTTCTTT. Protein sequence: CASSSNSGLDTEAFF.

The gene calls are TRBV19 and TRBJ1-5; the D is unclear. The V end was cut by 6 bases, the J end by 4 bases, with 10 bases between. The CDR3 spans 13 residues. Germline V gene sequence: CDR1 LNHDA, CDR2 SQIVND (reference sequence). CDR3 loop: CASSFRGNQPQHF. The CDR3 DNA reads TGTGCCAGTAGCTTCCGGGGTAATCAGCCCCAGCATTTT.

The CDR3 loop reads CASTGRDTQYF. Written as DNA, the CDR3 is TGTGCCAGTACGGGGAGGGATACGCAGTATTTT. This chain uses TRBV19 with TRBJ2-3; TRBD2 is a possible D gene (6 bases). The CDR3 consists of 11 residues. Germline CDR1 and CDR2: LNHDA and SQIVND (reference sequence). Trimming cost V 7 bases and J 6 bases, with 8 bases left between them.

The J gene is TRBJ1-5, the V gene TRBV2; 8 nucleotides align to TRBD1. V lost 8 bases and J lost 5; bases outside the gene matches: 5. CDR3 length equals 13 residues. Germline CDR1 and CDR2: SNHLY and FYNNEI. CDR3 nucleotides: TGTGCCAGCGATGGACAGGGTCATCAGCCCCAGCATTTT. Amino acids: CASDGQGHQPQHF.

The chain links TRBV18 to TRBJ1-2; the D is unclear. This CDR3 region has 17 residues. The germline V gene encodes CDR1 KGHSH and CDR2 LQKENI. The germline V and J ends were trimmed by 6 bases and 4 bases, with 24 bases remaining between them. As DNA, the CDR3 is TGTGCCAGCTCGCCTACCGAGGGCGGAGGAGCCCCCTATGGCTACACCTTC. It is translated as CASSPTEGGGAPYGYTF.

The chain joins TRBV11-2 to TRBJ2-7; the match to TRBD2 covers 8 bases. The CDR3 is 15 residues long. Trimming removed 5 bases from V and 1 base from J; junction bases left unmatched: 7. Germline values: CDR1 SGHAT, CDR2 FQNNGV. The CDR3 here is CASSPILAASYEQYF. The CDR3 bases are TGTGCCAGCAGCCCGATACTAGCGGCGTCCTACGAGCAGTACTTC.

The chain joins TRBV2 to TRBJ2-7, with 9 bases aligning to TRBD2. CDR1 is SNHLY and CDR2 is FYNNEI in the germline V gene. The CDR3 totals 15 residues. V gave up 1 base and J gave up 6 bases; unmatched junction bases: 7. CDR3: CASSEGLAGVPEQYF. The CDR3 region has the DNA TGTGCCAGCAGTGAAGGTTTAGCGGGAGTCCCCGAGCAGTACTTC.

This clone is a singleton in its sample. J is TRBJ2-7 and V is TRBV7-2; 7 bases align to TRBD2. The CDR3 extends over 15 amino acids. Germline CDR1 is SGHTA and CDR2 is FQGNSA. The V segment lost 2 bases and the J segment 3 bases; nucleotides outside the gene matches: 7. CDR3 region: CASSLRLGGGYEQYF. As DNA, the CDR3 is TGTGCCAGCAGCTTAAGGTTGGGCGGGGGCTACGAGCAGTACTTC.

The chain combines TRBV27 with TRBJ2-3, with 14 bases fitting TRBD2. The V segment lost 0 bases and the J segment 7 bases; nucleotides outside the gene matches: 6. The CDR3 contains 17 residues. CDR1 is MNHEY, CDR2 SMNVEV, per germline (reference sequence). The CDR3 region is CASSLSRTSGRSNTQYF. The CDR3 DNA sequence: TGTGCCAGCAGTTTATCACGGACTAGCGGGAGGTCGAATACGCAGTATTTT.

The chain joins TRBV19 to TRBJ1-3, with 8 nucleotides matching TRBD1. V shed 3 bases, J shed 9 bases, and the junction held 7 bases outside the gene matches. The CDR3 totals 14 residues. CDR1 and CDR2 (germline): LNHDA, SQIVND (reference sequence). CDR3 protein: CASSMRTGLSTIYF. The CDR3 DNA reads TGTGCCAGTAGTATGAGGACAGGGCTTTCCACCATATATTTT. The variable domain in full, completed from reference TRBV19 and TRBJ1-3, reads DGGITQSPKYLFRKEGQNVTLSCEQNLNHDAMYWYRQDPGQGLRLIYYSQIVNDFQKGDIAEGYSVSREKKESFPLTVTSAQKNPTAFYLCASSMRTGLSTIYFGEGSWLTVV.